Listed below are T cell receptor beta chains from one sample, sequenced in a study of regulatory T cells in long-lasting Graves disease. Using its own MiXCR run on the multiplex PCR reads, TCRdb lists one record per CDR3 protein. The sample consists of just over 600,000 distinct CDR3 sequences, 15% to 20% of them appearing once. This sample was also put to use in a study of T cells in Graves' hyperthyroidism and ophthalmopathy.

Sequenced material: peripheral blood mononuclear cells (PBMCs), taken at new diagnosis, from a patient treated with antithyroid drugs. The receptors come from a woman in her 30s with Graves disease. CDR3s include the opening cysteine and the closing phenylalanine or tryptophan. The order of the fields is V gene, clone size, J gene, D gene, CDR3 DNA, CDR3 protein. The D gene is left open where the match is weak. Size tells how often a clone was seen (once, few, many) or the class of an expanded clone, and some rows leave it out.

V: TRBV12-3/TRBV12-4
size: many
J: TRBJ2-1
D: TRBD2
DNA: TGTGCCAGCAGCCCGCCTAGCGGTTACAATGAGCAGTTCTTC
CDR3: CASSPPSGYNEQFF

V: TRBV5-1
size: -
J: TRBJ2-3
D: TRBD2
DNA: TGCGCCAGCAGCCTCTTGCCCACTAGCGGAAGCACAGATACGCAGTATTTT
CDR3: CASSLLPTSGSTDTQYF

V: TRBV16
size: many
J: TRBJ1-6
D: -
DNA: TGTGCCAGCAGCCCGCCTCAGGGATTAGGATCACCCCTCCACTTT
CDR3: CASSPPQGLGSPLHF

V: TRBV30
size: few
J: TRBJ2-1
D: -
DNA: TGTGCCTGGGCCCCCCAGAGCAATGAGCAGTTCTTC
CDR3: CAWAPQSNEQFF

V: TRBV6-1
size: -
J: TRBJ1-5
D: -
DNA: TGTGCCAGCTCCCCGGCGGCTTCCAATCGGCCCCAGCATTTT
CDR3: CASSPAASNRPQHF

V: TRBV19
size: few
J: TRBJ2-2
D: TRBD1
DNA: TGTGCCAGTAGGGGACAGGGCCCGAACACCGGGGAGCTGTTTTTT
CDR3: CASRGQGPNTGELFF

V: TRBV19
size: -
J: TRBJ1-1
D: -
DNA: TGTGCCAGTAGTATCGGGCAGGCCGCCGGCACTGAAGCTTTCTTT
CDR3: CASSIGQAAGTEAFF

V: TRBV12-3/TRBV12-4
size: many
J: TRBJ1-5
D: -
DNA: TGTGCCAGCAGTTTAGCGACAGGATGGGCTCAGCCCCAGCATTTT
CDR3: CASSLATGWAQPQHF

V: TRBV11-3
size: -
J: TRBJ1-1
D: -
DNA: TGTGCCAGCAGCCTCCGTAGAGCCAAAGCTTTCTTT
CDR3: CASSLRRAKAFF

V: TRBV27
size: few
J: TRBJ2-7
D: -
DNA: TGTGCCAGCAGTTTCCTATCGGCCCTCGGCTACGAGCAGTACTTC
CDR3: CASSFLSALGYEQYF

V: TRBV30
size: -
J: TRBJ2-3
D: TRBD2
DNA: TGTGCCTGGTCGGCGGGAGGGCTCAGCACAGATACGCAGTATTTT
CDR3: CAWSAGGLSTDTQYF

V: TRBV7-9
size: -
J: TRBJ1-2
D: TRBD1
DNA: TGTGCCAGCAGCCCACAGGCGGGACAGGGGGTCCTCTTC
CDR3: CASSPQAGQGVLF

V: TRBV12-3/TRBV12-4
size: many
J: TRBJ2-7
D: -
DNA: TGTGCCAGCAGAGGACTATCTTCCTACGAGCAGTACTTC
CDR3: CASRGLSSYEQYF

V: TRBV20-1
size: few
J: TRBJ2-1
D: -
DNA: TGCAGTGCTAGAGTTAGCGCCATCAATGAGCAGTTCTTC
CDR3: CSARVSAINEQFF

V: TRBV18
size: -
J: TRBJ2-5
D: TRBD1
DNA: TGTGCCAGCTCACCGGCGACAGGGGGAGGATCAGAGACCCAGTACTTC
CDR3: CASSPATGGGSETQYF

V: TRBV7-9
size: few
J: TRBJ1-4
D: -
DNA: TGTGCCAGCAGCTTGAGGATCCAGGGGCAATCGGTTGAAAAACTGTTTTTT
CDR3: CASSLRIQGQSVEKLFF